This section outlines one T cell receptor (beta chain) sequence together with its context. The antigen remains undetermined. PBMCs, at least 7 million per sample, were isolated. This specimen comes from a study of blood T cells in healthy people across ages. Study as a whole: The template switching approach captured approximately one barcoded beta molecule for every two T cells.

CDR1 and CDR2 (germline): SQVTM, ANQGSEA. After removal of 6 bases from V and 10 bases from J, the junction contained 7 bases not matched to a gene. This CDR3 region has 13 residues. A second PCR of 7 to 11 cycles used a sample-barcoded 5' primer and a J-beta primer mix. At least 2.5 million CDR3-containing paired-end reads were obtained per sample. From the 5' RACE reads, TCRdb called clonotypes with MiXCR, one entry per CDR3 protein. The repertoire holds about 780,000 distinct CDR3 sequences, with under 80% as singletons. Study conclusions and caveats: It was the long-lived donors that had more naive CD4+ cells and higher diversity than aged donors.

The chain employs TRBV29-1 and TRBJ2-1; 12 positions agree with TRBD1. The sequence was collected from a man aged 25-45 years in good health. The material sequenced was blood. CDR3 in amino acids: CSVRDRGLREQFF. CDR3 bases: TGCAGCGTCCGGGACAGGGGGCTTAGGGAGCAGTTCTTC.